This TCR beta chain was observed in a study of shared clonotypes between healthy human individuals. Study-wide results and limits: A small donor pool kept down the genetic and exposure-history diversity that was represented. Memory subsets had estimated richness that was generally smaller than that of naive subsets.

As regards this clone: Its specificity is unknown. At the DNA level, this CDR3 is encoded by other sequences in the same sample as well.

Splitting of CD4+ cells produced CD45RA+ naive and CD45RA-negative memory subsets. Once extracted for a subset, genomic DNA was divided evenly among several immunoSEQ plates. The protocol was immunoSEQ multiplex PCR, while the TCRdb copy is restricted to in-frame clones and leaves out a portion. The sample has approximately 1,500,000 clones, approximately 98% seen once. Per the germline V gene, CDR1 is MNHEY and CDR2 is SMNVEV (reference sequence). Trimming took off 2 bases at V and 0 bases at J, with 2 bases between the two ends. This CDR3 has 13 amino acids. The clonotype originates from a man aged 25-45 years in good health. The sequencing sample was made of naive CD4+ T cells sorted from blood. Subset here: CD45RA+ positively selected. This chain joins TRBV27 and TRBJ1-5; D uncertain. CDR3 region: CASSLGSNQPQHF. CDR3 sequence (DNA): TGTGCCAGCAGTTTAGGTAGCAATCAGCCCCAGCATTTT.